The source of this T cell receptor beta chain is a study of cytomegalovirus exposure and HLA in healthy donors. Study information: The study's early data release held tens of millions of unique TCRs from HLA-typed donors.

Study-level findings and limits: In all likelihood, a cluster of highly shared sequence variants was a sequencing artifact.

It was with 60 Vbeta and 13 Jbeta primers that the PCR ran. TCRdb keeps only in-frame clones here, not all; method: immunoSEQ multiplex PCR. Altogether more than 95,000 clones are present, approximately 9.4% being singletons, with the ten largest covering 3%. The CDR3 is made up of 15 amino acids. V lost 1 base and J lost 3, with 14 bases in between. The V gene's germline CDR1 is SGHKS and CDR2 YYEKEE (reference sequence). This clone appeared a few times. Antigen specificity is unknown. The sequenced sample was PBMCs. The receptor comes from a man aged 25-45 years in good health and CMV-seronegative. The chain links TRBV5-5 to TRBJ2-7; no clear D gene. Here the CDR3 reads CASSLTEPAIYEQYF. Here the CDR3 DNA reads TGTGCCAGCAGCTTGACAGAGCCGGCAATCTACGAGCAGTACTTC.